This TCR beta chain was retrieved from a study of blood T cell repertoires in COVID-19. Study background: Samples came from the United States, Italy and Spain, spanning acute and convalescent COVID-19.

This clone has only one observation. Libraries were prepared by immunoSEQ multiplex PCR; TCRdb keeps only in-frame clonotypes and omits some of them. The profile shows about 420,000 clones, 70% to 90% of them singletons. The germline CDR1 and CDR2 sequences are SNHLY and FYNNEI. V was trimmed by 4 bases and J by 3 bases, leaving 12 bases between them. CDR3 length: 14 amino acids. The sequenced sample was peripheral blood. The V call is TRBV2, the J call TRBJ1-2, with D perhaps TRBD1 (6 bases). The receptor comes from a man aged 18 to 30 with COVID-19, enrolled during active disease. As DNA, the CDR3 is TGTGCCAGCAGTGCCAGACAGGTCTACTATGGCTACACCTTC. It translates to CASSARQVYYGYTF.